This TCR beta chain was sequenced during a study of T-cell memory formation after mild COVID-19. About the research overall: TCR clusters showed largely donor specificity.

TCRdb fed the 5' RACE reads into MiXCR, producing one record per CDR3 protein. The sample contains a few hundred thousand distinct CDR3 sequences, around 15% of which appear only once. This clonotype was recorded at least ten times. Per the germline V gene, CDR1 is LGHNA and CDR2 is YNFKEQ. Trimming at V came to 6 bases and at J to 6 bases, leaving 13 bases not matched to a gene. The CDR3 extends over 17 amino acids. The sample consisted of PBMCs or a T cell subset sorted from them (not recorded which). The chain couples TRBV4-2 to TRBJ1-6; TRBD1 matches at 8 bases. The TCR sequence derives from a man aged 18 to 29 who had mild COVID-19 (a few samples of this study predate the infection). Cell type and time point are not known. The CDR3 coding sequence is TGTGCCAGCAGACAGCGCCTCAAAGGACAGGGTAATTCACCCCTCCACTTT. Residues: CASRQRLKGQGNSPLHF.